What follows are 10 T cell receptor beta chains derived from one specimen sequenced in a study of cytomegalovirus exposure and HLA in healthy donors. Use of 60 Vbeta and 13 Jbeta primers characterized the PCR. TCRdb's copy holds only in-frame clones and misses some; the assay was immunoSEQ multiplex PCR. The sample includes about 130,000 clones, about 80% of them seen just once. The sequenced material came from PBMCs. The source of these receptors is a woman in her thirties or forties in good health and CMV-seronegative.

A single count supports this clone. V and J are TRBV27 and TRBJ2-3, with D perhaps TRBD2 (6 bases). Trimming took 0 bases from V and 3 from J, leaving 13 bases between them. Germline V gives CDR1 MNHEY, CDR2 SMNVEV (reference sequence). The CDR3 extends over 16 amino acids. CDR3 in amino acids: CASSLSQGLGTDTQYF. CDR3 DNA sequence: TGTGCCAGCAGTTTATCCCAGGGACTGGGGACAGATACGCAGTATTTT.

This clone appeared once. The chain is built from TRBV6-5 and TRBJ2-7; TRBD2 agrees at 9 bases. V dropped 6 bases and J dropped 7; count of bases not matched to a gene: 10. This CDR3 spans 14 amino acids. In germline, CDR1 is MNHEY, CDR2 SVGAGI. CDR3 DNA sequence: TGTGCCAGCAGGTTGACTAGCGGAGCGGGGGAGCAGTACTTC. It yields the protein CASRLTSGAGEQYF.

The gene calls are TRBV19 and TRBJ2-5, with TRBD2 matching 11 bases. Losses at the gene ends were 8 bases for V and 5 bases for J; bases not matched to a gene: 4. Germline V gene sequence: CDR1 LNHDA, CDR2 SQIVND (reference sequence). This CDR3 has 13 amino acids. CDR3 DNA sequence: TGTGCCAGTGGGAGGACTAGCGGGGAGACCCAGTACTTC. Encoded protein: CASGRTSGETQYF.

The chain links TRBV28 to TRBJ1-5; 11 bases fit TRBD1. In germline, CDR1 is MDHEN, CDR2 SYDVKM. The trim removed 3 bases at V and 0 bases at J, leaving 4 bases unmatched. The CDR3 is 17 amino acids. The CDR3 DNA reads TGTGCCAGCAGTTTGTGGACAGGGGGCTCTAGCAATCAGCCCCAGCATTTT. Amino acids: CASSLWTGGSSNQPQHF.

V gene TRBV4-2 combines with J gene TRBJ1-4; no firm D call. Trimming shortened V by 3 bases and J by 2 bases, and 10 bases separated the two germline ends. Germline V lookup: CDR1 LGHNA, CDR2 YNFKEQ. This CDR3 is 15 amino acids long. CDR3 DNA: TGTGCCAGCAGCCAGTCAGCGGGTACTAATGAAAAACTGTTTTTT. Protein sequence: CASSQSAGTNEKLFF.

The chain employs TRBV6-1 and TRBJ2-5, with 7 positions matching TRBD1. The last part of the DNA fits TRBJ2-7 better; the J call may be wrong. Germline assignment: CDR1 MNHNS and CDR2 SASEGT. This CDR3 is built from 14 residues. CDR3: CASSERRGLGEQYF. CDR3 DNA: TGTGCCAGCAGTGAGCGTAGGGGGCTCGGCGAGCAGTACTTC.

The chain is built from TRBV27 and TRBJ1-6; D not certain. The CDR3 loop spans 15 amino acids. The V gene lost 2 bases and the J gene lost 3 bases, with 8 bases spanning the gap. Per the germline V gene, CDR1 is MNHEY and CDR2 is SMNVEV (reference sequence). For the CDR3, the DNA is TGTGCCAGCAGTTTAGAGGGTCACTATAATTCACCCCTCCACTTT. Protein product: CASSLEGHYNSPLHF.

Of note for this clone: Because the CDR3's place on the DNA is in doubt, the DNA is left out and the CDR3 is given as listed by TCRdb. The chain employs TRBV9 and TRBJ2-7; the table's D gene call, TRBD1, was not cross checked with the DNA. CDR1 is SGDLS and CDR2 is YYNGEE in the germline V gene. The CDR3 is 13 amino acids long, termini counted. CDR3 loop: CASSVGQGASVYF.

V is TRBV28 and J is TRBJ2-3, with D perhaps matching TRBD1 (5 bases). Germline V gene data show CDR1 as MDHEN and CDR2 as SYDVKM. The CDR3 length is 14 residues. With 8 bases removed from V and 0 bases from J, the gap between germline ends came to 12 bases. CDR3: CASGWGVSTDTQYF. As DNA, the CDR3 is TGTGCCAGCGGGTGGGGCGTAAGCACAGATACGCAGTATTTT.

In nucleotides, the CDR3 is TGTGCCAGTAGCCTCGGGGGGCCCACTGAAGCTTTCTTT. Its protein product is CASSLGGPTEAFF. The V gene is TRBV19, the J gene TRBJ1-1, with D maybe TRBD1 (6 bases). The CDR3 runs 13 residues. V lost 6 bases and J lost 4, with 12 bases in between. From germline, CDR1 is LNHDA and CDR2 SQIVND (reference sequence).